Listed here are 17 T cell receptor beta chains from one sample, sequenced in a study of control samples from healthy donors and cancer patients. TCRdb's table, derived via immunoSEQ multiplex PCR, lists solely in-frame clones and lacks some. Here the sample spans about 140,000 clones, 85% to 90% being singletons. Sequenced material: blood. Source of these receptors: a man between 18 and 35 years old in good health.

V usage is TRBV25-1 and J usage is TRBJ2-7; tentatively, D is TRBD1 (5 bases). The CDR3 consists of 14 residues. Germline loops: CDR1 MGHDK, CDR2 SYGVNS. Trimming shortened V by 4 bases and J by 3 bases, and 13 bases separated the two germline ends. CDR3 residues: CASSGETVSYEQYF. The CDR3 DNA reads as TGTGCCAGCAGTGGAGAGACAGTGAGCTACGAGCAGTACTTC.

The chain recombines TRBV4-3 with TRBJ2-7, with D possibly TRBD2 on 5 matching bases. Trimming stripped 0 bases from V and 4 bases from J, with 13 bases between. The CDR3 sequence is 15 residues long. Germline V CDR1 and CDR2: LGHNA, YSLEER. DNA for the CDR3: TGCGCCAGCAGCCAAGATCGCAGGACTCTTTACGAGCAGTACTTC. This translates into CASSQDRRTLYEQYF.

The chain couples TRBV25-1 to TRBJ2-7, with 9 bases that match TRBD1. Germline values: CDR1 MGHDK, CDR2 SYGVNS. The trim removed 2 bases at V and 4 bases at J, leaving 12 bases unmatched. CDR3 length equals 17 residues. In nucleotides, the CDR3 is TGTGCCAGCAGTGAAGCTCTGGCCGGGACAGGGTCATACGAGCAGTACTTC. Encoded protein: CASSEALAGTGSYEQYF.

This sequence joins TRBV24-1 and TRBJ1-5; 9 nucleotides line up with TRBD1. The trim removed 4 bases at V and 6 bases at J, leaving 15 bases unmatched. CDR1 and CDR2 (germline): KGHDR, SFDVKD. This CDR3 spans 18 amino acids. Written as DNA, the CDR3 is TGTGCCACCAGTGACTCAAGAACCGGGACAGGGTATGGTCAGCCCCAGCATTTT. This translates into CATSDSRTGTGYGQPQHF.

The CDR3 region is CAWSATDRAETQYF. CDR3 sequence (DNA): TGTGCCTGGAGTGCCACGGACAGGGCAGAGACCCAGTACTTC. The V and J genes are TRBV30 and TRBJ2-5; TRBD1 matches 8 bases. CDR3 length: 14 amino acids. Germline loops: CDR1 GTSNPN, CDR2 SVGIG (reference sequence). V lost 1 base, J lost 4 bases, and 5 bases stayed unmatched.

The chain is built from TRBV5-1 and TRBJ1-1; the D gene is possibly TRBD1 (5 bases). V lost 4 bases and J 0 bases, leaving 16 bases between the germline ends. The V gene's germline CDR1 is SGHRS and CDR2 YFSETQ. The CDR3 has 16 amino acids. The CDR3 sequence is CASSPGTYAMNTEAFF. The CDR3 nucleotides read TGCGCCAGCAGCCCCGGGACTTATGCCATGAACACTGAAGCTTTCTTT.

The V gene is TRBV15, the J gene TRBJ1-1; D gene unclear. The length of the CDR3 is 13 residues. V was trimmed by 0 bases and J by 0 bases, leaving 2 bases between them. Germline V gene lookup returns CDR1 LNHNV and CDR2 YYDKDF (reference sequence). The CDR3 spells CATSRDMNTEAFF. The CDR3 DNA reads TGTGCCACCAGCAGAGATATGAACACTGAAGCTTTCTTT.

The chain links TRBV28 to TRBJ1-2, with 8 bases identical to TRBD1. The germline CDR1 and CDR2 sequences are MDHEN and SYDVKM. This CDR3 contains 14 residues. Trimming removed 3 bases from V and 3 bases from J; junction bases left unmatched: 3. DNA for the CDR3: TGTGCCAGCAGTTTCCCAGGGGGCCACTATGGCTACACCTTC. Its translation is CASSFPGGHYGYTF.

V gene TRBV2 combines with J gene TRBJ1-1, with D perhaps matching TRBD1 (6 bases). Trimming shortened V by 9 bases and J by 9 bases, and 20 bases separated the two germline ends. Germline V gene data show CDR1 as SNHLY and CDR2 as FYNNEI. The CDR3 extends over 13 amino acids. This CDR3 reads CASLRTEQSKAFF. CDR3 bases: TGTGCCAGTCTTAGGACAGAGCAGAGTAAAGCTTTCTTT.

J is TRBJ2-5 and V is TRBV5-4, with TRBD1 identical over 9 bases. Germline loops: CDR1 SGHNT, CDR2 YYREEE (reference sequence). The CDR3 is 16 residues long. V shed 4 bases, J shed 1 base, and the junction held 8 bases outside the gene matches. CDR3 residues: CASSMTGQGFQETQYF. As DNA, the CDR3 is TGTGCCAGCAGCATGACGGGACAGGGTTTCCAAGAGACCCAGTACTTC.

The gene calls are TRBV6-5 and TRBJ2-5; no clear D gene. The CDR3 is 14 amino acids. The germline CDR1 and CDR2 sequences are MNHEY and SVGAGI. V lost 3 bases and J lost 4, with 12 bases in between. DNA of the CDR3: TGTGCCAGCAGTTATGGGGTTAGAGGAGAGACCCAGTACTTC. It translates to CASSYGVRGETQYF.

The gene calls are TRBV19 and TRBJ1-2, with a weak D call TRBD1 (5 bases). The CDR3 contains 14 residues. Per the germline V gene, CDR1 is LNHDA and CDR2 is SQIVND (reference sequence). Trimming pared 4 bases from V and 8 bases from J, leaving 17 bases between. CDR3: CASSTRMQGDGYTF. The DNA for the CDR3 is TGTGCCAGTAGTACCCGGATGCAGGGTGACGGCTACACCTTC.

The chain joins TRBV20-1 to TRBJ2-3; TRBD1 or TRBD2 may be the D gene (6 bases each). Germline V gene sequence: CDR1 DFQATT, CDR2 SNEGSKA (reference sequence). The CDR3 sequence is 15 residues long. V was cut by 3 bases and J by 1 base, with 14 bases left in between. The CDR3 sequence is CSASRPGARTDTQYF. CDR3 nucleotides: TGCAGTGCTAGTAGGCCGGGGGCCCGCACAGATACGCAGTATTTT.

Concerning this clone itself: The junction differs from germline at one of its ends, possibly a read error. This chain links TRBV6-6 with TRBJ2-7; tentative D call: TRBD1 (8 bases). Germline CDR1 MNHNY, CDR2 SVGAGI (reference sequence). The length of the CDR3 is 15 residues. DNA for the CDR3: TGTGCCAGCAGGTACTCGGACAGGGAGGGATACGAGCAGTACTTC. The encoded protein is CASRYSDREGYEQYF.

CDR3 protein: CASSPSRRAGGQETQYF. CDR3 DNA sequence: TGCGCCAGCAGCCCCTCGCGACGAGCGGGGGGCCAAGAGACCCAGTACTTC. The gene calls are TRBV4-3 and TRBJ2-5; 9 bases align to TRBD2. After removal of 4 bases from V and 1 base from J, the junction contained 10 bases not matched to a gene. The germline gives CDR1 LGHNA, CDR2 YSLEER. CDR3 length: 17 amino acids.

This chain uses TRBV12-3 or TRBV12-4 with TRBJ1-1; D gene unclear. The CDR3 spans 11 residues. Trimming cost V 5 bases and J 5 bases, with 6 bases left between them. In DNA form, the CDR3 reads TGTGCCAGCAGTCAAGGGACTGAAGCTTTCTTT. Amino acids: CASSQGTEAFF.

Only one count was recorded for this clone. The V gene is TRBV7-2, the J gene TRBJ1-5; D unresolved. The CDR3 spans 15 residues. Germline lookup yields CDR1 SGHTA and CDR2 FQGNSA. V lost 7 bases and J lost 3, with 16 bases in between. The CDR3: CASTVDRALNQPQHF. CDR3 DNA: TGTGCCAGCACCGTTGATCGGGCCCTCAATCAGCCCCAGCATTTT.